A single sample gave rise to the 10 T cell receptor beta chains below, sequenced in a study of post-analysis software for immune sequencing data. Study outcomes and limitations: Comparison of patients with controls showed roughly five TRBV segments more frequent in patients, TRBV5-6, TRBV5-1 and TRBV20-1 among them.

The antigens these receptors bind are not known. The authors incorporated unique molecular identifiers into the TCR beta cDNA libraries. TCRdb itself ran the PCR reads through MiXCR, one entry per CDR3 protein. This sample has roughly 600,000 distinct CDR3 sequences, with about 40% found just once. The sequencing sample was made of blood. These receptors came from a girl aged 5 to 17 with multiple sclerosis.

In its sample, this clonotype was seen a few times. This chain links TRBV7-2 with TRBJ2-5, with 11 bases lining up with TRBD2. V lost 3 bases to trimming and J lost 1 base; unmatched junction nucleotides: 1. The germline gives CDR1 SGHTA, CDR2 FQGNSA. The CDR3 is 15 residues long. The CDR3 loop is CASSFLAGGQETQYF. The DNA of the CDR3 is TGTGCCAGCAGCTTCCTAGCGGGGGGCCAAGAGACCCAGTACTTC. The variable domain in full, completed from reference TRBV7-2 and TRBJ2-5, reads GAGVSQSPSNKVTEKGKDVELRCDPISGHTALYWYRQSLGQGLEFLIYFQGNSAPDKSGLPSDRFSAERTGGSVSTLTIQRTQQEDSAVYLCASSFLAGGQETQYFGPGTRLLVL.

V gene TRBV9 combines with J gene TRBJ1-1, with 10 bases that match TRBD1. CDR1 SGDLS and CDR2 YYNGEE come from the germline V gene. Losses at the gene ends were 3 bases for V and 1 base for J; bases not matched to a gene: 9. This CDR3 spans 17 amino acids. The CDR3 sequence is CASSERGQGGPNTEAFF. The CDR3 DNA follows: TGTGCCAGCAGCGAGAGAGGACAGGGGGGGCCGAACACTGAAGCTTTCTTT.

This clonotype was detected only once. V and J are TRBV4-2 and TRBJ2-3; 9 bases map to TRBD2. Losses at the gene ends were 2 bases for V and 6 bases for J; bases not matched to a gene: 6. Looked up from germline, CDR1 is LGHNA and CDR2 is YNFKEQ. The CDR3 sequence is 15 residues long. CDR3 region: CASSQPTSGPDTQYF. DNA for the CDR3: TGTGCCAGCAGCCAACCAACTAGCGGGCCGGATACGCAGTATTTT.

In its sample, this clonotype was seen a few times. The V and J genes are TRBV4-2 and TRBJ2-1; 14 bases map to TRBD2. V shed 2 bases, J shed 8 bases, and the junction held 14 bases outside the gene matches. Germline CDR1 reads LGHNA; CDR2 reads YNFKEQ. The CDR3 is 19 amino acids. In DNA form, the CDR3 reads TGTGCCAGCAGCCAAAAGGGGGGGTCTCGACTAGCGGGGGGGCATGAGCAGTTCTTC. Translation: CASSQKGGSRLAGGHEQFF.

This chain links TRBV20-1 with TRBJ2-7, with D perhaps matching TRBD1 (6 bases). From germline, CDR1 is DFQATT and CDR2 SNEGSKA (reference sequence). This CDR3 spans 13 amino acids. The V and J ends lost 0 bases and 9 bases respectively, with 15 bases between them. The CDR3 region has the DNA TGCAGTGCTAGAGATGGGGACAAAAGGGGGCAGTACTTC. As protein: CSARDGDKRGQYF.

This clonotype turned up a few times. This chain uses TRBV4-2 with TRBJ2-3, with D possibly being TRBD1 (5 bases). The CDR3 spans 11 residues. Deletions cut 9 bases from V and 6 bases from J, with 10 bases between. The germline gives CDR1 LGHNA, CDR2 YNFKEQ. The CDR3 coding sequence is TGTGCCAGTTCCCACAGGGATACGCAGTATTTT. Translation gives CASSHRDTQYF.

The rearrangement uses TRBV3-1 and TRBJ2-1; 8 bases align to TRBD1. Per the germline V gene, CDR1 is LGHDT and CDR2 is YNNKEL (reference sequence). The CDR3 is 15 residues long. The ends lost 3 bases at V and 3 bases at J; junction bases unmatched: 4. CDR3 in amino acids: CASSQDRELYNEQFF. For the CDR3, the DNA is TGTGCCAGCAGCCAGGACAGGGAACTCTACAATGAGCAGTTCTTC.

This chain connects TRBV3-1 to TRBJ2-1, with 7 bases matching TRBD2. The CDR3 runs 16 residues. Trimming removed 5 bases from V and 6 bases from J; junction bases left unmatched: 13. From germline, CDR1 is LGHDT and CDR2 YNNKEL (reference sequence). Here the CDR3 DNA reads TGTGCCAGCAGCGCAAGCCGGGACTACGCTTTCAATGAGCAGTTCTTC. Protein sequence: CASSASRDYAFNEQFF.

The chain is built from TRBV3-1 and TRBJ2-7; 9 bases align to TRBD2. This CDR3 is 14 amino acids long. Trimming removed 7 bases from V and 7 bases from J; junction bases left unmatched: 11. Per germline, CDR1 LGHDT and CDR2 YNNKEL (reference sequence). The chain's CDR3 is CASNGAGGRGEQYF. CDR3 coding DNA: TGTGCCAGCAATGGAGCGGGAGGAAGAGGTGAGCAGTACTTC.

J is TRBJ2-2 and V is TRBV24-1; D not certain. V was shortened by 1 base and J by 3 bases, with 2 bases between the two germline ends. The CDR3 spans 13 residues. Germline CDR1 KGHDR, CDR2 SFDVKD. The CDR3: CATSDLYTGELFF. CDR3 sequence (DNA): TGTGCCACCAGTGATTTATACACCGGGGAGCTGTTTTTT.